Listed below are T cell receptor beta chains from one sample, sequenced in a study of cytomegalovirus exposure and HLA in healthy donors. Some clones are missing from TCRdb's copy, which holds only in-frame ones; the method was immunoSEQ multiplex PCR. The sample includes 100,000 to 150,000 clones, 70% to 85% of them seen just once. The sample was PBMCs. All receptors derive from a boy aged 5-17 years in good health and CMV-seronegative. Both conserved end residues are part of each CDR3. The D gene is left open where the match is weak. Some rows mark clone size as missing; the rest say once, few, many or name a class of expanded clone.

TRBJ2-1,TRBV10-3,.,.,CAISLDYSYNEQFF,TGTGCCATCAGTTTGGACTACAGCTACAATGAGCAGTTCTTC
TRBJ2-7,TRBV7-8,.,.,CASSPKRISYEQYF,TGTGCCAGCAGCCCCAAGCGGATTTCCTACGAGCAGTACTTC
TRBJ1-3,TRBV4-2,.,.,CASSPVGNTIYF,TGTGCCAGCAGCCCGGTTGGAAACACCATATATTTT
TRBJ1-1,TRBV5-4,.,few,CASSLLNRLNTEAFF,TGTGCCAGCAGCTTGCTCAACCGGTTGAACACTGAAGCTTTCTTT
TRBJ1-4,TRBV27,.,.,CASGTRRTNEKLFF,TGTGCCAGCGGGACTCGACGGACTAATGAAAAACTGTTTTTT
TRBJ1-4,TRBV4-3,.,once,CASSQDWRYNEKLFF,TGCGCCAGCAGCCAAGATTGGCGGTATAATGAAAAACTGTTTTTT
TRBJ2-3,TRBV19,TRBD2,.,CASSGASGYPDTQYF,TGTGCCAGTAGTGGGGCTAGCGGGTACCCAGATACGCAGTATTTT
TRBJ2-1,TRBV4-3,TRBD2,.,CASSQTAGGVGQFF,TGCGCCAGCAGCCAAACGGCGGGAGGGGTGGGGCAGTTCTTC
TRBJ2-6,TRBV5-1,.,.,CASSSGGAGANVLTF,TGCGCCAGCAGCTCGGGCGGGGCTGGGGCCAACGTCCTGACTTTC
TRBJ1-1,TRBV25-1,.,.,CASSDYPRGLNTEAFF,TGTGCCAGCAGTGACTACCCCAGGGGTCTTAACACTGAAGCTTTCTTT
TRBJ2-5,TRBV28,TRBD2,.,CASSPGLAETQYF,TGTGCCAGCAGTCCGGGACTAGCGGAGACCCAGTACTTC
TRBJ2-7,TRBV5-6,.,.,CASSEGRGLPYEQYF,TGTGCCAGCAGCGAGGGGCGGGGTTTGCCCTACGAGCAGTACTTC
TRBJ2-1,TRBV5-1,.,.,CASSVEGVPYNEQFF,TGCGCCAGCAGCGTTGAGGGGGTTCCCTACAATGAGCAGTTCTTC
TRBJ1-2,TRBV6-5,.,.,CASSYAGGPMVGYTF,TGTGCCAGCAGTTACGCTGGCGGTCCTATGGTTGGCTACACCTTC
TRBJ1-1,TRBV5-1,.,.,CASSLAVRTPNTEAFF,TGCGCCAGCAGCTTGGCCGTCCGGACACCGAACACTGAAGCTTTCTTT
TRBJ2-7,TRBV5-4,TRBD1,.,CASSAGQGAFQTPHEQYF,TGTGCCAGCAGCGCGGGACAGGGGGCCTTTCAAACCCCCCACGAGCAGTACTTC
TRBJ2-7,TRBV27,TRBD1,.,CASSLTGQGPSYEQYF,TGTGCCAGCAGTTTAACCGGACAGGGGCCTTCCTACGAGCAGTACTTC
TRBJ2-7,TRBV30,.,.,CAWSLSYEQYF,TGTGCCTGGAGCCTCTCCTACGAGCAGTACTTC
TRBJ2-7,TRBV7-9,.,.,CASSSLSYEQYF,TGTGCCAGTAGCTCCCTTTCCTACGAGCAGTACTTC
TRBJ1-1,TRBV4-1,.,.,CASSQDFGVTEAFF,TGCGCCAGCAGCCAAGATTTCGGGGTCACTGAAGCTTTCTTT
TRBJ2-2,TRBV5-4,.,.,CASSLGRANGELFF,TGTGCCAGCAGCTTGGGGCGGGCGAACGGGGAGCTGTTTTTT
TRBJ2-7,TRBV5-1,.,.,CASTPGGSYEQYF,TGCGCCAGCACCCCCGGGGGATCCTACGAGCAGTACTTC
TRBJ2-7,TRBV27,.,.,CASSSLAESPYEQYF,TGTGCCAGCAGCTCGTTAGCGGAATCCCCCTACGAGCAGTACTTC
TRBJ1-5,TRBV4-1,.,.,CASSQVGDSNQPQHF,TGCGCCAGCAGCCAAGTCGGAGATAGCAATCAGCCCCAGCATTTT
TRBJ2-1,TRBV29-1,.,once,CSAAGLPLSYNEQFF,TGCAGCGCTGCTGGACTTCCGTTATCCTACAATGAGCAGTTCTTC
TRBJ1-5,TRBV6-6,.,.,CASSYSIGRGQPQHF,TGTGCCAGCAGTTACTCGATCGGCAGGGGTCAGCCCCAGCATTTT
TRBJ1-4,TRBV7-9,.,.,CASSLALTGPNEKLFF,TGTGCCAGCAGCTTAGCGCTAACAGGTCCCAATGAAAAACTGTTTTTT
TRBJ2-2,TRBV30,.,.,CAWSSGLTNTGELFF,TGTGCCTGGAGTTCAGGACTGACGAACACCGGGGAGCTGTTTTTT
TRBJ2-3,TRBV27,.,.,CASSLALGGSTDTQYF,TGTGCCAGCAGTTTAGCCCTTGGGGGGAGCACAGATACGCAGTATTTT